Listed below are T cell receptor beta chains from one sample, sequenced in a study of T and B cells in COVID-19 patients. Via MiXCR, TCRdb re-called the multiplex PCR reads, giving one row per CDR3 protein. The sample comprises 4,000 to 4,500 distinct CDR3 sequences, approximately 25% of which are singletons, and roughly 20% rests with the top ten. Sequenced input: blood. All receptors derive from a human donor with active COVID-19. CDR3s include the opening cysteine and the closing phenylalanine or tryptophan. The order of the fields is clone size, J gene, V gene, D gene, CDR3 length, CDR3 protein, CDR3 DNA. The D gene is left open where the match is weak. Clone size appears in some rows only: once, few, many, or a class for an expanded clone.

>few|TRBJ2-1|TRBV12-3/TRBV12-4|TRBD2|18
CASSTTPRRTGGSGEQFF
TGTGCCAGCAGTACCACCCCTCGACGAACGGGAGGGAGTGGTGAGCAGTTCTTC
>NA|TRBJ1-5|TRBV20-1|NA|15
CSARDQKGSNQPQHF
TGCAGTGCTAGAGATCAAAAGGGGAGCAATCAGCCCCAGCATTTT
>medium-sized|TRBJ2-7|TRBV6-5|NA|13
CASRTDSLYEQYF
TGTGCCAGCAGGACGGACAGTTTGTACGAGCAGTACTTC
>NA|TRBJ1-3|TRBV7-2|NA|15
CASILSLGFENTIYF
TGTGCCAGCATCCTTAGTCTGGGCTTCGAGAACACCATATATTTT
>medium-sized|TRBJ2-1|TRBV15|TRBD2|15
CATSRAAGGGNEQFF
TGTGCCACCAGCAGAGCGGCGGGAGGTGGGAATGAGCAGTTCTTC
>NA|TRBJ2-3|TRBV6-2/TRBV6-3|TRBD2|16
CASSYPGLAGTDTQYF
TGTGCCAGCAGTTATCCGGGACTAGCGGGCACAGATACGCAGTATTTT
>medium-sized|TRBJ2-3|TRBV10-3|NA|18
CAISEYLTGTPSTDTQYF
TGTGCCATCAGTGAGTACCTAACCGGGACTCCTAGCACAGATACGCAGTATTTT
>medium-sized|TRBJ2-3|TRBV6-1|NA|15
CASSEANYYTDTQYF
TGTGCCAGCAGTGAAGCTAACTACTACACAGATACGCAGTATTTT
>medium-sized|TRBJ1-4|TRBV6-5|TRBD1|14
CASRRTGGSEKLFF
TGTGCCAGCAGGAGAACAGGGGGGTCGGAAAAACTGTTTTTT
>NA|TRBJ2-5|TRBV10-3|TRBD1|14
CAIRGQVDQETQYF
TGTGCCATCAGGGGACAGGTAGATCAAGAGACCCAGTACTTC
>few|TRBJ2-7|TRBV5-4|NA|14
CASSLRTSTYEQYF
TGTGCCAGCAGCTTACGGACGAGTACCTACGAGCAGTACTTC
>NA|TRBJ2-3|TRBV5-1|TRBD2|15
CASSLGLAGTDTQYF
TGCGCCAGCAGCTTGGGACTAGCGGGAACAGATACGCAGTATTTT
>medium-sized|TRBJ2-3|TRBV29-1|NA|13
CSVGQYGTDTQYF
TGCAGCGTAGGACAGTACGGCACAGATACGCAGTATTTT
>NA|TRBJ1-3|TRBV20-1|NA|16
CSARANVKSSGNTIYF
TGCAGTGCTAGAGCTAACGTAAAGAGCTCTGGAAACACCATATATTTT
>NA|TRBJ1-6|TRBV28|NA|14
CASSLTYYNSPLHF
TGTGCCAGCAGTCTGACATACTATAATTCACCCCTCCACTTT
>medium-sized|TRBJ1-6|TRBV27|NA|15
CASSFRDGNNSPLHF
TGTGCCAGCAGTTTCCGGGACGGGAATAATTCACCCCTCCACTTT
>medium-sized|TRBJ2-2|TRBV5-4|TRBD2|15
CASSLPGGPAGELFF
TGTGCCAGCAGCTTACCGGGAGGGCCGGCCGGGGAGCTGTTTTTT
>NA|TRBJ2-6|TRBV27|NA|17
CASSPTVVHSGANVLTF
TGTGCCAGCAGTCCTACAGTGGTACACTCTGGGGCCAACGTCCTGACTTTC
>medium-sized|TRBJ1-2|TRBV6-5|NA|13
CAILSPGTYGYTF
TGTGCCATCTTATCCCCCGGGACCTATGGCTACACCTTC
>medium-sized|TRBJ1-5|TRBV18|TRBD1|15
CASSPSTGGGQPQHF
TGTGCCAGCTCACCGTCGACAGGGGGTGGTCAGCCCCAGCATTTT
>NA|TRBJ1-1|TRBV7-6|TRBD1|12
CASSPGGGEPFF
TGTGCCAGCAGCCCAGGGGGGGGGGAACCCTTCTTT
>few|TRBJ2-7|TRBV11-2|TRBD1|13
CASSLHRGYEQYF
TGTGCCAGCAGCTTGCACAGGGGATACGAGCAGTACTTC
>medium-sized|TRBJ2-1|TRBV6-2/TRBV6-3|TRBD2|16
CASIQGLAGTYNEQFF
TGTGCCAGCATCCAGGGGTTAGCGGGAACCTACAATGAGCAGTTCTTC
>NA|TRBJ1-6|TRBV7-2|TRBD1|18
CASSSDRTGVGFRSPLHF
TGTGCCAGCAGTTCCGATCGGACAGGGGTAGGCTTTAGATCACCCCTCCACTTT
>medium-sized|TRBJ2-4|TRBV18|NA|16
CASSPPATLAKNIQYF
TGTGCCAGCTCACCCCCAGCAACTCTAGCCAAAAACATTCAGTACTTC
>few|TRBJ2-4|TRBV20-1|NA|13
CSAHTGSGNIQYF
TGCAGTGCTCACACAGGGTCGGGAAACATTCAGTACTTC
>NA|TRBJ2-5|TRBV20-1|TRBD2|13
CSAQGTSGIQEYF
TGCAGTGCACAAGGGACTAGCGGGATACAGGAGTACTTC
>few|TRBJ2-7|TRBV5-6|NA|15
CASSSYNLLAREQYF
TGTGCCAGCAGCTCCTACAATCTCTTGGCTCGGGAGCAGTACTTC
>NA|TRBJ2-7|TRBV27|NA|12
CASSLLNYEQYF
TGTGCCAGCAGTTTACTAAACTACGAGCAGTACTTC
>medium-sized|TRBJ2-7|TRBV6-6|NA|12
CASSSTSSEQYF
TGTGCCAGCAGTTCCACAAGTTCCGAGCAGTACTTC
>NA|TRBJ1-1|TRBV13|NA|15
CASRVGSDRYTEAFF
TGTGCCAGCAGGGTGGGTTCAGACAGATACACTGAAGCTTTCTTT
>medium-sized|TRBJ2-5|TRBV5-4|TRBD2|16
CASSPGTSGEGETQYF
TGTGCCAGCAGCCCAGGGACTAGCGGAGAGGGGGAGACCCAGTACTTC
>medium-sized|TRBJ1-2|TRBV6-1|NA|12
CASSEVGYGYTF
TGTGCCAGCAGTGAAGTGGGGTATGGCTACACCTTC
>NA|TRBJ2-3|TRBV7-2|NA|12
CASSPWEDTQYF
TGTGCCAGCAGCCCCTGGGAGGATACGCAGTATTTT
>NA|TRBJ1-5|TRBV9|TRBD1|15
CASSVGGGRNQPQHF
TGTGCCAGCAGCGTAGGAGGGGGCCGCAATCAGCCCCAGCATTTT
>medium-sized|TRBJ2-4|TRBV29-1|TRBD2|14
CSVEGAGGPNIQYF
TGCAGCGTTGAAGGGGCGGGAGGGCCGAACATTCAGTACTTC
>medium-sized|TRBJ2-7|TRBV30|TRBD2|13
CAWSVTSAYEQYF
TGTGCCTGGAGTGTGACTAGCGCTTACGAGCAGTACTTC
>NA|TRBJ2-7|TRBV6-5|NA|14
CASSYSGDGAEQYF
TGTGCCAGCAGTTACTCGGGGGACGGCGCAGAGCAGTACTTC
>NA|TRBJ1-4|TRBV20-1|NA|15
CSARVGTATNEKLFF
TGCAGTGCTAGGGTCGGTACGGCAACTAATGAAAAACTGTTTTTT
>medium-sized|TRBJ2-7|TRBV18|TRBD1|14
CASSPGQGGNEQYF
TGTGCCAGCTCGCCGGGACAGGGCGGAAACGAGCAGTACTTC
>NA|TRBJ2-3|TRBV6-4|NA|15
CASSRQGGFADTQYF
TGTGCCAGCAGTCGACAGGGAGGGTTCGCAGATACGCAGTATTTT
>medium-sized|TRBJ2-2|TRBV10-3|NA|15
CAIRPLEGGTGELFF
TGTGCCATCAGGCCCCTAGAGGGCGGCACCGGGGAGCTGTTTTTT
>NA|TRBJ1-3|TRBV5-6|TRBD1|14
CASSGGQGGNTIYF
TGCGCCAGCAGCGGAGGACAGGGGGGAAACACCATATATTTT
>few|TRBJ2-4|TRBV4-1|NA|16
CASSQDHTRYADIQYF
TGCGCCAGCAGCCAAGATCACACCCGGTACGCAGACATTCAGTACTTC
>few|TRBJ2-5|TRBV7-2|NA|15
CASSPAGSYQETQYF
TGTGCCAGCAGCCCGGCAGGGTCGTACCAAGAGACCCAGTACTTC
>once|TRBJ1-5|TRBV19|NA|15
CASRGAWVGNQPQHF
TGTGCCAGTCGTGGGGCATGGGTCGGCAATCAGCCCCAGCATTTT
>medium-sized|TRBJ2-3|TRBV6-5|NA|14
CASFPAGVRNTQYF
TGTGCCAGTTTTCCGGCTGGAGTCAGGAATACGCAGTATTTT
>medium-sized|TRBJ2-5|TRBV6-5|NA|13
CASSYPGQETQYF
TGTGCCAGCAGCTACCCGGGGCAAGAGACCCAGTACTTC
>medium-sized|TRBJ2-5|TRBV5-6|NA|14
CASSPNEMGRTQYF
TGTGCCAGCAGCCCCAATGAGATGGGGAGGACCCAGTACTTC
>NA|TRBJ2-7|TRBV4-3|NA|15
CASSQERTARSEQYF
TGCGCCAGCAGCCAAGAGCGGACGGCACGGTCTGAGCAGTACTTC
>once|TRBJ2-1|TRBV4-2|TRBD2|16
CASSQSRTSGYNEQFF
TGTGCCAGCAGCCAATCACGGACTAGCGGGTACAATGAGCAGTTCTTC
>NA|TRBJ2-1|TRBV4-3|NA|11
CASSHINEQFF
TGTGCCAGCAGCCATATAAATGAGCAGTTCTTC
>medium-sized|TRBJ1-2|TRBV19|TRBD1|15
CASSIVDRGAYGYTF
TGTGCCAGTAGTATAGTGGACAGGGGCGCCTATGGCTACACCTTC
>medium-sized|TRBJ1-1|TRBV30|NA|13
CAWKSEGNTEAFF
TGTGCCTGGAAATCGGAAGGGAACACTGAAGCTTTCTTT